This is a list of T cell receptor beta chains from one sample in a study of blood T cell repertoires in COVID-19. Repertoires were generated with immunoSEQ multiplex PCR, while TCRdb's copy carries only in-frame clones and drops some. Of some 350,000 clones in the sample, roughly 90% were seen once. The sequenced sample consisted of peripheral blood. The receptors here all came from an older woman with COVID-19, enrolled during active disease. CDR3s include the opening cysteine and the closing phenylalanine or tryptophan. The order of the fields is CDR3 length, J gene, D gene, clone size, V gene, CDR3 DNA, CDR3 protein. D genes are given only for firm matches. Some rows mark clone size as missing; the rest say once, few, many or name a class of expanded clone.

len: 13
j_gene: TRBJ1-2
d_gene: TRBD1
abundance: NA
v_gene: TRBV5-1
CDR3nt: TGCGCCAGCAGCTGGGCTACAGGGGAAGGCTACACCTTC
CDR3aa: CASSWATGEGYTF

len: 12
j_gene: TRBJ2-2
d_gene: NA
abundance: NA
v_gene: TRBV7-7
CDR3nt: TGTGCCAGCAGCTCCCATTCCGGGGAGCTGTTTTTT
CDR3aa: CASSSHSGELFF

len: 15
j_gene: TRBJ1-6
d_gene: NA
abundance: NA
v_gene: TRBV27
CDR3nt: TGTGCCAGCAGTTTATCGGCCGTTCTTAATTCACCCCTCCACTTT
CDR3aa: CASSLSAVLNSPLHF

len: 18
j_gene: TRBJ2-1
d_gene: TRBD1
abundance: NA
v_gene: TRBV5-1
CDR3nt: TGCGCCAGCAGCTCCCCCCCATCAGGGACAGGAGCCTACAATGAGCAGTTCTTC
CDR3aa: CASSSPPSGTGAYNEQFF

len: 14
j_gene: TRBJ1-2
d_gene: NA
abundance: NA
v_gene: TRBV5-1
CDR3nt: TGCGCCAGCAGCGTACCCGGGGCTAACTATGGCTACACCTTC
CDR3aa: CASSVPGANYGYTF

len: 15
j_gene: TRBJ1-1
d_gene: NA
abundance: NA
v_gene: TRBV7-2
CDR3nt: TGTGCCAGCAGCCCCCGTGGAGGAGGTAACACTGAAGCTTTCTTT
CDR3aa: CASSPRGGGNTEAFF

len: 15
j_gene: TRBJ1-5
d_gene: TRBD1
abundance: NA
v_gene: TRBV7-9
CDR3nt: TGTGCCAGCAGCTTACGACAGGGGGCCGATCAGCCCCAGCATTTT
CDR3aa: CASSLRQGADQPQHF

len: 16
j_gene: TRBJ2-7
d_gene: NA
abundance: NA
v_gene: TRBV28
CDR3nt: TGTGCCAGCAGCCCCGACGGGCAGGGATCTTCCTACGAGCAGTACTTC
CDR3aa: CASSPDGQGSSYEQYF

len: 15
j_gene: TRBJ1-2
d_gene: NA
abundance: once
v_gene: TRBV3-1/TRBV3-2
CDR3nt: TGTGCCAGCAGCCAAGATCGGTGGAGGGCCTATGGCTACACCTTC
CDR3aa: CASSQDRWRAYGYTF

len: 13
j_gene: TRBJ1-6
d_gene: NA
abundance: NA
v_gene: TRBV30
CDR3nt: TGTGCCTGGGAGACAGCTCATAATTCACCCCTCCACTTT
CDR3aa: CAWETAHNSPLHF

len: 16
j_gene: TRBJ1-4
d_gene: TRBD1
abundance: NA
v_gene: TRBV7-8
CDR3nt: TGTGCCAGCAGCTTAGCGAGGGGGCGGGCTAATGAAAAACTGTTTTTT
CDR3aa: CASSLARGRANEKLFF

len: 16
j_gene: TRBJ2-2
d_gene: TRBD2
abundance: NA
v_gene: TRBV5-6
CDR3nt: TGTGCCAGCAGCTTGGGACGGGGGGCGAACACCGGGGAGCTGTTTTTT
CDR3aa: CASSLGRGANTGELFF

len: 16
j_gene: TRBJ1-2
d_gene: TRBD1
abundance: NA
v_gene: TRBV10-2
CDR3nt: TGCGCCAGCAGTGATTTAGGCAGGGGGCGCCCGGATGGCTACACCTTC
CDR3aa: CASSDLGRGRPDGYTF

len: 15
j_gene: TRBJ2-2
d_gene: TRBD1
abundance: NA
v_gene: TRBV24-1
CDR3nt: TGTGCCACCAGTGATCCCGGGACAGGGTCCGGGGAGCTGTTTTTT
CDR3aa: CATSDPGTGSGELFF

len: 15
j_gene: TRBJ2-2
d_gene: NA
abundance: NA
v_gene: TRBV4-1
CDR3nt: TGCGCCAGCAGCCAAGATTGGCTAGCCGCCGGGGAGCTGTTTTTT
CDR3aa: CASSQDWLAAGELFF

len: 15
j_gene: TRBJ1-5
d_gene: NA
abundance: NA
v_gene: TRBV2
CDR3nt: TGTGCCAGCAGTGATAAGGGAGGGTGGAGTCAGCCCCAGCATTTT
CDR3aa: CASSDKGGWSQPQHF

len: 13
j_gene: TRBJ1-6
d_gene: NA
abundance: NA
v_gene: TRBV2
CDR3nt: TGTGCCAGGGGGGCAGGCGGTAATTCACCCCTCCACTTT
CDR3aa: CARGAGGNSPLHF

len: 15
j_gene: TRBJ1-5
d_gene: TRBD1
abundance: few
v_gene: TRBV6-5
CDR3nt: TGTGCCAGCGCTGGGACAGTAAATGGCAATCAGCCCCAGCATTTT
CDR3aa: CASAGTVNGNQPQHF

len: 11
j_gene: TRBJ1-1
d_gene: NA
abundance: NA
v_gene: TRBV3-1/TRBV3-2
CDR3nt: TGTGCCAGCACCACGAGGACTGAAGCTTTCTTT
CDR3aa: CASTTRTEAFF

len: 15
j_gene: TRBJ2-3
d_gene: NA
abundance: NA
v_gene: TRBV7-3
CDR3nt: TGTGCCAGCAGCAACCTTGGGGGGGCCCGGGATACGCAGTATTTT
CDR3aa: CASSNLGGARDTQYF

len: 14
j_gene: TRBJ2-3
d_gene: NA
abundance: once
v_gene: TRBV9
CDR3nt: TGTGCCAGCAGCGAAGACAGACGCACAGATACGCAGTATTTT
CDR3aa: CASSEDRRTDTQYF

len: 17
j_gene: TRBJ2-6
d_gene: NA
abundance: NA
v_gene: TRBV30
CDR3nt: TGTGCCTGGGATACCCCCCTGGGGGGCTCTGGGGCCAACGTCCTGACTTTC
CDR3aa: CAWDTPLGGSGANVLTF

len: 11
j_gene: TRBJ1-2
d_gene: NA
abundance: NA
v_gene: TRBV19
CDR3nt: TGTGCCAGTAGTGACAGGAATGGCTACACCTTC
CDR3aa: CASSDRNGYTF

len: 17
j_gene: TRBJ2-3
d_gene: TRBD2
abundance: NA
v_gene: TRBV3-1/TRBV3-2
CDR3nt: TGTGCCAGCAGCCAAGATCCGACAGCGGGGACGGGAGATACGCAGTATTTT
CDR3aa: CASSQDPTAGTGDTQYF

len: 13
j_gene: TRBJ1-1
d_gene: TRBD1
abundance: NA
v_gene: TRBV5-1
CDR3nt: TGCGCCAGCAGCTGGGACAGAAACACTGAAGCTTTCTTT
CDR3aa: CASSWDRNTEAFF

len: 15
j_gene: TRBJ1-4
d_gene: NA
abundance: NA
v_gene: TRBV12-1
CDR3nt: TGTGCCAGCAGCCCCCGGGCAGGGCCTAATGAAAAACTGTTTTTT
CDR3aa: CASSPRAGPNEKLFF

len: 15
j_gene: TRBJ1-4
d_gene: TRBD1
abundance: once
v_gene: TRBV6-5
CDR3nt: TGTGCCAGCAGCCCGACAGGGGGCACTAATGAAAAACTGTTTTTT
CDR3aa: CASSPTGGTNEKLFF

len: 14
j_gene: TRBJ2-7
d_gene: TRBD2
abundance: NA
v_gene: TRBV6-1
CDR3nt: TGTGCCAGCAGTGACCCTAGCGGGGGCAACGAGCAGTACTTC
CDR3aa: CASSDPSGGNEQYF

len: 19
j_gene: TRBJ2-7
d_gene: TRBD2
abundance: NA
v_gene: TRBV28
CDR3nt: TGTGCCAGCAGTTTTCCGAGCCGGGGTGCGGGGGTGATACGTGTAGAGCAGTACTTC
CDR3aa: CASSFPSRGAGVIRVEQYF

len: 15
j_gene: TRBJ1-1
d_gene: NA
abundance: NA
v_gene: TRBV5-1
CDR3nt: TGCGCCAGCAGCGGTCGGACAGACGGGAACACTGAAGCTTTCTTT
CDR3aa: CASSGRTDGNTEAFF

len: 15
j_gene: TRBJ1-2
d_gene: TRBD1
abundance: NA
v_gene: TRBV28
CDR3nt: TGTGCCAGCAGTTCCGGGACAGGGGGCCCTAGAGGCTACACCTTC
CDR3aa: CASSSGTGGPRGYTF

len: 17
j_gene: TRBJ1-6
d_gene: NA
abundance: NA
v_gene: TRBV7-8
CDR3nt: TGTGCCAGCAGCTTAGGGGATGTAGGGGCCTTAAGTTCACCCCTCCACTTT
CDR3aa: CASSLGDVGALSSPLHF

len: 14
j_gene: TRBJ1-2
d_gene: TRBD1
abundance: NA
v_gene: TRBV18
CDR3nt: TGTGCCAGCTCACCCGGCGGACAGGACTATGGCTACACCTTC
CDR3aa: CASSPGGQDYGYTF

len: 15
j_gene: TRBJ2-7
d_gene: TRBD1
abundance: NA
v_gene: TRBV28
CDR3nt: TGTGCCAGCAGTTACCCGGGACAGGGGGCCTACGAGCAGTACTTC
CDR3aa: CASSYPGQGAYEQYF

len: 15
j_gene: TRBJ1-5
d_gene: NA
abundance: few
v_gene: TRBV5-1
CDR3nt: TGCGCCAGCAGCTTGGACGGGAACGGCAATCAGCCCCAGCATTTT
CDR3aa: CASSLDGNGNQPQHF

len: 16
j_gene: TRBJ1-5
d_gene: NA
abundance: NA
v_gene: TRBV2
CDR3nt: TGTGCCAGCAGTGAAGCGGGAGAGTATAGCAATCAGCCCCAGCATTTT
CDR3aa: CASSEAGEYSNQPQHF

len: 14
j_gene: TRBJ2-5
d_gene: TRBD1
abundance: NA
v_gene: TRBV10-3
CDR3nt: TGTGCCATCAGTGACGACAGGGGTGAGGAGACCCAGTACTTC
CDR3aa: CAISDDRGEETQYF

len: 13
j_gene: TRBJ1-2
d_gene: NA
abundance: NA
v_gene: TRBV5-4
CDR3nt: TGTGCCAGCAGCTTGGAGGTCCGGAGCGGCTACACCTTC
CDR3aa: CASSLEVRSGYTF

len: 13
j_gene: TRBJ1-2
d_gene: NA
abundance: NA
v_gene: TRBV18
CDR3nt: TGTGCCAGCTCTTTAGATGGTATATATGGCTACACCTTC
CDR3aa: CASSLDGIYGYTF

len: 15
j_gene: TRBJ2-7
d_gene: TRBD2
abundance: NA
v_gene: TRBV5-1
CDR3nt: TGCGCCAGCAGCTTGGTGTTTTCTAGCGGCTACGAGCAGTACTTC
CDR3aa: CASSLVFSSGYEQYF

len: 15
j_gene: TRBJ1-5
d_gene: TRBD1
abundance: NA
v_gene: TRBV30
CDR3nt: TGTGCCTGGAGACGACAGGGAACGAGCAATCAGCCCCAGCATTTT
CDR3aa: CAWRRQGTSNQPQHF

len: 15
j_gene: TRBJ2-2
d_gene: TRBD1
abundance: NA
v_gene: TRBV6-5
CDR3nt: TGTGCCAGCAGTCCACAGGGGGCCGACACCGGGGAGCTGTTTTTT
CDR3aa: CASSPQGADTGELFF

len: 15
j_gene: TRBJ1-2
d_gene: NA
abundance: NA
v_gene: TRBV7-2
CDR3nt: TGTGCCAGCAGCTTAGAGCCCGACAGTATCTATGGCTACACCTTC
CDR3aa: CASSLEPDSIYGYTF